Presented here are 20 T cell receptor beta chains from one specimen sequenced in a study of cytomegalovirus exposure and HLA in healthy donors. Amplification used 60 Vbeta primers and 13 Jbeta primers. The repertoire was sequenced with immunoSEQ multiplex PCR; TCRdb's copy has only in-frame clones and lacks some. The sample yields some 110,000 clones, around 75% seen once. Sequencing was carried out using PBMCs. Every receptor here comes from a man younger than 40 in good health and CMV-seronegative.

The chain uses TRBV9 and TRBJ2-2; D remains unclear. V was cut by 0 bases and J by 7 bases, with 4 bases left in between. The CDR3 is 12 residues long. CDR1 is SGDLS, CDR2 YYNGEE, per germline. In DNA, the CDR3 is TGTGCCAGCAGCGTAGCGGGCGGGGAGCTGTTTTTT. It codes for CASSVAGGELFF.

This clone came up once. This rearrangement joins TRBV5-4 to TRBJ1-6; D uncertain. Deletions cut 0 bases from V and 9 bases from J, with 19 bases between. Per germline, CDR1 SGHNT and CDR2 YYREEE (reference sequence). The CDR3 has 17 amino acids. In DNA, the CDR3 is TGTGCCAGCAGCTTGGCGGGTCAAGCTTCCGAGGGTTCACCCCTCCACTTT. This sequence encodes CASSLAGQASEGSPLHF. The full variable domain, rest sourced from reference TRBV5-4 and TRBJ1-6, is ETGVTQSPTHLIKTRGQQVTLRCSSQSGHNTVSWYQQALGQGPQFIFQYYREEENGRGNFPPRFSGLQFPNYSSELNVNALELDDSALYLCASSLAGQASEGSPLHFGNGTRLTVT.

V is TRBV7-2 and J is TRBJ2-5, with D possibly TRBD2 on 6 matching bases. V dropped 1 base and J dropped 0 bases, with 15 bases sitting between them. CDR1 and CDR2 from the germline V gene are SGHTA and FQGNSA. The CDR3 contains 17 residues. The CDR3 is CASSLVGSGTYQETQYF. CDR3 DNA sequence: TGTGCCAGCAGCTTAGTCGGGAGTGGGACCTACCAAGAGACCCAGTACTTC.

This clone was found once. Germline and junction disagree at one end, which may indicate a read error. V usage is TRBV11-2 and J usage is TRBJ2-7; tentative D call: TRBD2 (6 bases). Germline V gene lookup returns CDR1 SGHAT and CDR2 FQNNGV. The CDR3 extends over 13 amino acids. CDR3 sequence (DNA): TGTGCCAGCAGGTTAGCGGTCCCCTACGAGCAGTACTTC. Protein: CASRLAVPYEQYF.

This clone was seen a few times. V and J are TRBV28 and TRBJ1-6, with D hard to call. Germline values: CDR1 MDHEN, CDR2 SYDVKM. The V end lost 7 bases, the J end lost 2 bases, and 12 bases lay between the germline ends. This CDR3 has 15 residues. CDR3 in amino acids: CASKTQGAYNSPLHF. CDR3 bases: TGTGCCAGCAAGACACAAGGCGCCTATAATTCACCCCTCCACTTT.

The V gene is TRBV6-5, the J gene TRBJ2-5; TRBD1 agrees at 8 bases. The CDR3 sequence is 14 residues long. V lost 7 bases and J lost 5; bases outside the gene matches: 9. Looked up from germline, CDR1 is MNHEY and CDR2 is SVGAGI. The CDR3 loop is CASIPQGARETQYF. The CDR3 DNA is TGTGCCAGCATCCCTCAGGGGGCTCGGGAGACCCAGTACTTC.

V is TRBV5-4 and J is TRBJ2-5; 10 nucleotides agree with TRBD2. The V gene's germline CDR1 is SGHNT and CDR2 YYREEE (reference sequence). This CDR3 is built from 16 residues. V lost 4 bases and J lost 1; bases outside the gene matches: 7. The CDR3 is CASSGKPSGGQETQYF. CDR3 bases: TGTGCCAGCAGCGGAAAACCTAGCGGGGGCCAAGAGACCCAGTACTTC.

The chain carries TRBV30 and TRBJ2-1, with 12 bases identical to TRBD1. Germline loops: CDR1 GTSNPN, CDR2 SVGIG (reference sequence). V lost 2 bases and J lost 6; bases outside the gene matches: 2. The CDR3 has 14 residues. Written as DNA, the CDR3 is TGTGCCTGGAGTCCGGGACAGGGGGCCAATGAGCAGTTCTTC. Encoded protein: CAWSPGQGANEQFF.

This clone was counted once. The gene calls are TRBV30 and TRBJ2-7; TRBD1 aligns across 7 bases. The germline V gene encodes CDR1 GTSNPN and CDR2 SVGIG (reference sequence). V was clipped by 3 bases and J by 2 bases; unmatched bases: 10. The CDR3 sequence is 15 residues long. The CDR3 nucleotides are TGTGCCTGGAGCCAAGGGGCTACAGGGGCCTACGAGCAGTACTTC. Translated: CAWSQGATGAYEQYF.

The chain recombines TRBV6-5 with TRBJ2-7; TRBD2 is a possible D gene (5 bases). Germline CDR1 reads MNHEY; CDR2 reads SVGAGI. CDR3 length: 13 amino acids. Trimming stripped 7 bases from V and 2 bases from J, with 12 bases between. CDR3 nucleotide sequence: TGTGCCAGCACTCAGCCCGGGACCTACGAGCAGTACTTC. It translates to CASTQPGTYEQYF.

V is TRBV9 and J is TRBJ2-2, with 15 positions matching TRBD2. CDR3 length equals 18 residues. In germline, CDR1 is SGDLS, CDR2 YYNGEE. Trimming took 4 bases from V and 5 from J; bases not matched to a gene: 9. CDR3 nucleotides: TGTGCCAGCAGCTCACCGGGACTAGCGGGGGGTGGGACCGGGGAGCTGTTTTTT. Its translation is CASSSPGLAGGGTGELFF. Filled out from reference TRBV9 and TRBJ2-2, the complete variable domain reads DSGVTQTPKHLITATGQRVTLRCSPRSGDLSVYWYQQSLDQGLQFLIQYYNGEERAKGNILERFSAQQFPDLHSELNLSSLELGDSALYFCASSSPGLAGGGTGELFFGEGSRLTVL.

This rearrangement joins TRBV19 to TRBJ2-7, with unresolved D. The CDR3 has 13 residues. The ends were cut back, 4 bases at V and 6 bases at J, with 13 bases in the middle. Germline values: CDR1 LNHDA, CDR2 SQIVND (reference sequence). The CDR3 DNA reads TGTGCCAGTAGTAGATTGCAGACGGGCGAGCAGTACTTC. Amino acids: CASSRLQTGEQYF.

The J gene is TRBJ2-1, the V gene TRBV10-3; D is possibly TRBD1 (6 bases). V was cut by 6 bases and J by 0 bases, with 15 bases left in between. This CDR3 is 16 amino acids long. CDR1 is ENHRY, CDR2 SYGVKD, per germline. The CDR3 region is CAISTWDTRSYNEQFF. CDR3 DNA sequence: TGTGCCATCAGCACCTGGGACACACGCTCCTACAATGAGCAGTTCTTC.

To note about this clone: The conserved phenylalanine or tryptophan normally closing the CDR3 is absent here, so this likely arose from a read error. The chain is built from TRBV27 and TRBJ2-7, with 12 positions matching TRBD1. V was clipped by 4 bases and J by 2 bases; unmatched bases: 6. CDR1 and CDR2 (germline): MNHEY, SMNVEV (reference sequence). The CDR3 loop spans 16 amino acids. This CDR3 reads CASSSPGQGAAYEQYS. In DNA form, the CDR3 reads TGTGCCAGCAGTTCACCGGGACAGGGGGCGGCCTACGAGCAGTACTCC.

The chain joins TRBV5-1 to TRBJ1-1; D might be TRBD1 (5 bases). This CDR3 is 17 amino acids long. Trimming removed 4 bases from V and 0 bases from J, with 19 bases in between. CDR1 is SGHRS and CDR2 is YFSETQ in the germline V gene. The CDR3 region has the DNA TGCGCCAGCAGCAGCGGGGCCGGGGCCCCTATGAACACTGAAGCTTTCTTT. This codes for CASSSGAGAPMNTEAFF.

This clone has just one count. This chain connects TRBV28 to TRBJ2-7; possibly TRBD1 for D (6 bases). The length of the CDR3 is 11 residues. The V gene's germline CDR1 is MDHEN and CDR2 SYDVKM. The V and J ends lost 5 bases and 9 bases respectively, with 11 bases between them. CDR3 sequence: CASSSDRSQYF. The CDR3 bases are TGTGCCAGCAGTAGCGACAGGTCGCAGTACTTC.

The rearrangement joins TRBV2 to TRBJ1-2; 8 bases map to TRBD1. CDR1 and CDR2 (germline): SNHLY, FYNNEI. Unmatched junction bases numbered 10, after V lost 6 bases and J lost 4 bases. The CDR3 loop spans 15 amino acids. Here the CDR3 reads CASREAGGYLYGYTF. The CDR3 bases are TGTGCCAGCAGGGAGGCAGGGGGCTATCTCTATGGCTACACCTTC.

V and J are TRBV12-2 and TRBJ2-1; TRBD2, the table's D call, was not compared with the DNA. TRBV12-2 is given as a pseudogene. The CDR3 is made up of 15 amino acids. The CDR3 sequence: CASRFEVSSYNEQFF. The CDR3 DNA is TGTGCAAGTCGCTTTGAGGTGAGCTCCTACAATGAGCAGTTCTTC.

The chain joins TRBV7-2 to TRBJ2-7; possible D gene TRBD1, 6 bases. V dropped 3 bases and J dropped 1 base, with 10 bases sitting between them. The CDR3 extends over 14 amino acids. In germline, CDR1 is SGHTA, CDR2 FQGNSA. The CDR3 spells CASSFDRMSYEQYF. The CDR3, as DNA: TGTGCCAGCAGCTTCGACAGGATGTCCTACGAGCAGTACTTC.

This clone has only a few counts. J is TRBJ1-1 and V is TRBV6-1; 8 bases are a match to TRBD1. With V trimmed by 2 bases and J by 2 bases, 13 bases remained unmatched. The CDR3 extends over 18 amino acids. Germline-derived CDR1 and CDR2 are MNHNS and SASEGT. In nucleotides, the CDR3 is TGTGCCAGCAGTGAACGTAAACGTGTTGGGACAGGAAACACTGAAGCTTTCTTT. This encodes CASSERKRVGTGNTEAFF.